Listed below are T cell receptor beta chains from one sample, sequenced in a study of early T cells in non-severe SARS-CoV-2 infection. TCRdb redid the calling of the 5' RACE reads with MiXCR, one entry per CDR3 protein. The data hold tens of thousands of distinct CDR3 sequences, with roughly 14% observed a single time. The sequenced sample was whole blood. The origin of the receptors is an adult who was a healthcare worker with PCR-confirmed SARS-CoV-2 infection or an uninfected control (not recorded which). The CDR3 runs from the conserved cysteine through the conserved F or W. D genes are given only for firm matches. Only part of the rows carry a size: once, few, many, or a class if the clone is expanded.

v_gene: TRBV19
d_gene: .
j_gene: TRBJ1-4
len: 15
abundance: few
CDR3aa: CASSSDAETNEKLFF
CDR3nt: TGTGCCAGTAGTAGTGACGCCGAAACTAATGAAAAACTGTTTTTT

v_gene: TRBV5-8
d_gene: .
j_gene: TRBJ1-2
len: 17
abundance: .
CDR3aa: CASSLGVRTTNNYGYTF
CDR3nt: TGTGCCAGCAGCTTGGGGGTTAGGACTACCAACAACTATGGCTACACCTTC

v_gene: TRBV6-1
d_gene: TRBD1
j_gene: TRBJ2-3
len: 14
abundance: few
CDR3aa: CATAQGEGSDTQYF
CDR3nt: TGTGCCACCGCGCAGGGGGAAGGGTCAGATACGCAGTATTTT

v_gene: TRBV7-2
d_gene: .
j_gene: TRBJ2-1
len: 15
abundance: few
CDR3aa: CASSISSPNYNEQFF
CDR3nt: TGTGCCAGCAGCATTAGCTCACCCAACTACAATGAGCAGTTCTTC

v_gene: TRBV5-1
d_gene: TRBD1
j_gene: TRBJ1-1
len: 15
abundance: .
CDR3aa: CASSFPQGAGTEAFF
CDR3nt: TGCGCCAGCAGCTTTCCTCAGGGGGCAGGCACTGAAGCTTTCTTT

v_gene: TRBV29-1
d_gene: TRBD1
j_gene: TRBJ2-7
len: 11
abundance: .
CDR3aa: CSVYRGHEQYF
CDR3nt: TGCAGCGTATACAGGGGCCACGAGCAGTACTTC

v_gene: TRBV28
d_gene: TRBD2
j_gene: TRBJ2-1
len: 15
abundance: .
CDR3aa: CASSLGSGSRIEQFF
CDR3nt: TGTGCCAGCAGTTTAGGTAGCGGGAGCAGGATTGAGCAGTTCTTC

v_gene: TRBV30
d_gene: .
j_gene: TRBJ2-1
len: 14
abundance: few
CDR3aa: CAWSAGIQLFEQFF
CDR3nt: TGTGCCTGGAGTGCCGGAATTCAGCTCTTTGAGCAGTTCTTC

v_gene: TRBV7-6
d_gene: TRBD1
j_gene: TRBJ1-1
len: 15
abundance: many
CDR3aa: CASSAGQGVVTEAFF
CDR3nt: TGTGCCAGCTCCGCAGGGCAGGGGGTCGTCACTGAAGCTTTCTTT

v_gene: TRBV5-6
d_gene: .
j_gene: TRBJ2-7
len: 14
abundance: .
CDR3aa: CASSLNPDTGEQYF
CDR3nt: TGTGCCAGCAGCTTGAACCCTGACACGGGCGAGCAGTACTTC

v_gene: TRBV3-1
d_gene: TRBD1
j_gene: TRBJ1-2
len: 14
abundance: .
CDR3aa: CASSRERGHYGYTF
CDR3nt: TGTGCCAGCAGCCGGGAAAGGGGGCACTATGGCTACACCTTC

v_gene: TRBV6-5
d_gene: .
j_gene: TRBJ2-6
len: 16
abundance: .
CDR3aa: CASSHPGLNGANVLTF
CDR3nt: TGTGCCAGCAGTCACCCAGGGTTGAACGGGGCCAACGTCCTGACTTTC

v_gene: TRBV10-2
d_gene: .
j_gene: TRBJ1-5
len: 15
abundance: many
CDR3aa: CASSEGEGDNQPQHF
CDR3nt: TGCGCCAGCAGTGAGGGGGAGGGCGACAATCAGCCCCAGCATTTT

v_gene: TRBV7-6
d_gene: .
j_gene: TRBJ2-1
len: 11
abundance: once
CDR3aa: CASSAEGEQFF
CDR3nt: TGTGCCAGCAGCGCAGAGGGGGAGCAGTTCTTC

v_gene: TRBV20-1
d_gene: TRBD2
j_gene: TRBJ2-3
len: 21
abundance: many
CDR3aa: CSASGSEGARGTSGRTDTQYF
CDR3nt: TGCAGTGCTAGCGGCTCCGAGGGCGCCAGGGGGACTAGCGGGAGAACAGATACGCAGTATTTT

v_gene: TRBV18
d_gene: .
j_gene: TRBJ2-3
len: 15
abundance: .
CDR3aa: CASSLRRDSTDTQYF
CDR3nt: TGTGCCAGCTCCCTGCGAAGGGACAGCACAGATACGCAGTATTTT

v_gene: TRBV12-3/TRBV12-4
d_gene: .
j_gene: TRBJ1-4
len: 13
abundance: .
CDR3aa: CASCAVTNEKLFF
CDR3nt: TGTGCCTCCTGTGCGGTCACTAATGAAAAACTGTTTTTT

v_gene: TRBV28
d_gene: TRBD1
j_gene: TRBJ1-1
len: 16
abundance: many
CDR3aa: CASRLTLTGESTEAFF
CDR3nt: TGTGCCAGCAGGCTAACATTGACAGGGGAATCCACTGAAGCTTTCTTT

v_gene: TRBV20-1
d_gene: TRBD2
j_gene: TRBJ2-5
len: 15
abundance: .
CDR3aa: CSARDWTSGGETQYF
CDR3nt: TGCAGTGCTAGAGATTGGACTAGCGGGGGAGAGACCCAGTACTTC

v_gene: TRBV28
d_gene: TRBD1
j_gene: TRBJ1-1
len: 13
abundance: many
CDR3aa: CASHPGTDIEAFF
CDR3nt: TGTGCCTCCCACCCCGGGACAGATATTGAAGCTTTCTTT

v_gene: TRBV28
d_gene: .
j_gene: TRBJ1-5
len: 14
abundance: few
CDR3aa: CASSLGYRNQPQHF
CDR3nt: TGTGCCAGCAGTTTAGGGTACAGGAATCAGCCCCAGCATTTT

v_gene: TRBV30
d_gene: .
j_gene: TRBJ2-2
len: 13
abundance: .
CDR3aa: CAWRREYTGELFF
CDR3nt: TGTGCCTGGAGGAGGGAATACACCGGGGAGCTGTTTTTT

v_gene: TRBV3-1
d_gene: TRBD2
j_gene: TRBJ2-1
len: 17
abundance: few
CDR3aa: CASSQDRAGGVYNEQFF
CDR3nt: TGTGCCAGCAGCCAAGATCGAGCGGGAGGGGTCTACAATGAGCAGTTCTTC

v_gene: TRBV12-3/TRBV12-4
d_gene: .
j_gene: TRBJ2-5
len: 15
abundance: .
CDR3aa: CASRRGGGLGETQYF
CDR3nt: TGTGCCAGCAGGCGGGGCGGAGGACTCGGGGAGACCCAGTACTTC

v_gene: TRBV10-3
d_gene: .
j_gene: TRBJ2-7
len: 13
abundance: many
CDR3aa: CAISESDRYEQYF
CDR3nt: TGTGCCATCAGTGAGTCCGACCGCTACGAGCAGTACTTC

v_gene: TRBV7-8
d_gene: .
j_gene: TRBJ2-4
len: 12
abundance: many
CDR3aa: CASSPTKNIQYF
CDR3nt: TGTGCCAGCAGCCCAACCAAGAACATTCAGTACTTC

v_gene: TRBV7-9
d_gene: TRBD1
j_gene: TRBJ2-7
len: 12
abundance: .
CDR3aa: CASSADRGEQYF
CDR3nt: TGTGCCAGCAGCGCTGACAGGGGCGAGCAGTACTTC

v_gene: TRBV2
d_gene: .
j_gene: TRBJ1-1
len: 11
abundance: few
CDR3aa: CASRAGTEAFF
CDR3nt: TGTGCCAGCAGGGCGGGCACTGAAGCTTTCTTT

v_gene: TRBV20-1
d_gene: .
j_gene: TRBJ1-6
len: 14
abundance: few
CDR3aa: CSARDPSWDSPLHF
CDR3nt: TGCAGTGCTAGAGATCCGTCATGGGACTCACCCCTCCACTTT

v_gene: TRBV6-6
d_gene: .
j_gene: TRBJ1-2
len: 14
abundance: many
CDR3aa: CASGSLGTNYGYTF
CDR3nt: TGTGCCAGCGGGAGTCTTGGGACGAACTATGGCTACACCTTC

v_gene: TRBV20-1
d_gene: TRBD2
j_gene: TRBJ2-3
len: 13
abundance: many
CDR3aa: CSARVGGPDTQYF
CDR3nt: TGCAGTGCTAGAGTGGGAGGGCCCGATACGCAGTATTTT

v_gene: TRBV12-3/TRBV12-4
d_gene: .
j_gene: TRBJ2-5
len: 12
abundance: few
CDR3aa: CASSTGTQTQYF
CDR3nt: TGTGCCAGCAGTACCGGGACTCAGACCCAGTACTTC

v_gene: TRBV12-3/TRBV12-4
d_gene: .
j_gene: TRBJ1-4
len: 13
abundance: many
CDR3aa: CASSKNRDEKLFF
CDR3nt: TGTGCCAGCAGTAAAAACAGGGATGAAAAACTGTTTTTT

v_gene: TRBV7-9
d_gene: .
j_gene: TRBJ2-3
len: 12
abundance: .
CDR3aa: CASSLRTDTQYF
CDR3nt: TGTGCCAGCAGCTTACGCACAGATACGCAGTATTTT

v_gene: TRBV28
d_gene: TRBD1
j_gene: TRBJ1-1
len: 15
abundance: .
CDR3aa: CASRVQTGSPTEAFF
CDR3nt: TGTGCCAGCAGGGTACAGACAGGGTCTCCCACTGAAGCTTTCTTT

v_gene: TRBV2
d_gene: .
j_gene: TRBJ1-2
len: 10
abundance: .
CDR3aa: CASSLDGYTF
CDR3nt: TGTGCCAGCTCCCTGGATGGCTACACCTTC

v_gene: TRBV7-9
d_gene: .
j_gene: TRBJ1-5
len: 16
abundance: .
CDR3aa: CASSLGGRASNQPQHF
CDR3nt: TGTGCCAGCAGCTTAGGTGGGAGGGCAAGCAATCAGCCCCAGCATTTT

v_gene: TRBV11-2
d_gene: TRBD1
j_gene: TRBJ1-1
len: 14
abundance: few
CDR3aa: CASSPLTGVTEAFF
CDR3nt: TGTGCCAGCAGCCCCCTTACAGGGGTCACTGAAGCTTTCTTT

v_gene: TRBV2
d_gene: TRBD1
j_gene: TRBJ1-2
len: 13
abundance: .
CDR3aa: CATRQGSDYGYTF
CDR3nt: TGTGCCACTCGACAGGGCTCAGACTATGGCTACACCTTC

v_gene: TRBV10-2
d_gene: TRBD2
j_gene: TRBJ2-1
len: 12
abundance: .
CDR3aa: CASTAGGGEQFF
CDR3nt: TGCGCCAGCACCGCGGGAGGGGGTGAGCAGTTCTTC

v_gene: TRBV3-1
d_gene: TRBD1
j_gene: TRBJ1-2
len: 14
abundance: .
CDR3aa: CASSPRGQGAGYTF
CDR3nt: TGTGCCAGCAGCCCGAGGGGACAGGGGGCTGGCTACACCTTC

v_gene: TRBV18
d_gene: .
j_gene: TRBJ2-1
len: 15
abundance: .
CDR3aa: CASSHGLASPNEQFF
CDR3nt: TGTGCCAGCTCACACGGCCTAGCGTCCCCCAATGAGCAGTTCTTC

v_gene: TRBV28
d_gene: TRBD1
j_gene: TRBJ2-2
len: 15
abundance: .
CDR3aa: CASSLGRGLPGELFF
CDR3nt: TGTGCCAGCAGTTTGGGCAGGGGGCTCCCCGGGGAGCTGTTTTTT

v_gene: TRBV9
d_gene: .
j_gene: TRBJ2-1
len: 13
abundance: many
CDR3aa: CASSVGFRNEQFF
CDR3nt: TGTGCCAGCAGCGTCGGGTTCCGCAATGAGCAGTTCTTC

v_gene: TRBV5-1
d_gene: .
j_gene: TRBJ1-1
len: 18
abundance: few
CDR3aa: CASSYASGGQIKNTEAFF
CDR3nt: TGCGCCAGCAGCTATGCTTCGGGGGGCCAAATAAAGAACACTGAAGCTTTCTTT

v_gene: TRBV28
d_gene: .
j_gene: TRBJ2-3
len: 14
abundance: many
CDR3aa: CASVRFQMSDTQYF
CDR3nt: TGTGCCAGCGTTAGATTTCAAATGTCAGATACGCAGTATTTT

v_gene: TRBV29-1
d_gene: .
j_gene: TRBJ2-7
len: 13
abundance: few
CDR3aa: CSVESGVSYEQYF
CDR3nt: TGCAGCGTTGAATCGGGGGTCTCCTACGAGCAGTACTTC

v_gene: TRBV20-1
d_gene: TRBD1
j_gene: TRBJ2-3
len: 14
abundance: few
CDR3aa: CSASGQGFGDTQYF
CDR3nt: TGCAGTGCCTCCGGACAGGGGTTTGGAGATACGCAGTATTTT

v_gene: TRBV27
d_gene: TRBD1
j_gene: TRBJ1-6
len: 14
abundance: .
CDR3aa: CASSSRTGNSPLHF
CDR3nt: TGTGCCAGCAGTAGTCGGACAGGGAATTCACCCCTCCACTTT

v_gene: TRBV15
d_gene: .
j_gene: TRBJ2-6
len: 14
abundance: few
CDR3aa: CATSSRVGANVLTF
CDR3nt: TGTGCCACCAGCAGCAGGGTGGGGGCCAACGTCCTGACTTTC

v_gene: TRBV5-5
d_gene: .
j_gene: TRBJ2-7
len: 14
abundance: .
CDR3aa: CASSFGSPLIEQYF
CDR3nt: TGTGCCAGCAGCTTTGGGAGCCCGTTGATCGAGCAGTACTTC